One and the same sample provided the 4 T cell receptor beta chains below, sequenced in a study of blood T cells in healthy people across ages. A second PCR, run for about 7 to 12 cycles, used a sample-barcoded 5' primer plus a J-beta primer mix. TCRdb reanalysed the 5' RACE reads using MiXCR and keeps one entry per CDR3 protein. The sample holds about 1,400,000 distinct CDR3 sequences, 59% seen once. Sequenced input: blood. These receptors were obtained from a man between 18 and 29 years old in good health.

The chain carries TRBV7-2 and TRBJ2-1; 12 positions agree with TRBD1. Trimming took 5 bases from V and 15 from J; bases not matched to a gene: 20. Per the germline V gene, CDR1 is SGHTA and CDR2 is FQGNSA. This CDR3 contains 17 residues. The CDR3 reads CASSPNQPGDRGPSRFF. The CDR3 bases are TGTGCCAGCAGCCCCAATCAGCCCGGGGACAGGGGGCCCAGCAGGTTCTTC.

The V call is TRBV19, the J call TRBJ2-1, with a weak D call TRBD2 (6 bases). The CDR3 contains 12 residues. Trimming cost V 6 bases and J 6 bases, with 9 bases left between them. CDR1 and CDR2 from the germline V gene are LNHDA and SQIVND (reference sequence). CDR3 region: CASRGDFNEQFF. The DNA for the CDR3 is TGTGCCAGTAGGGGGGACTTCAATGAGCAGTTCTTC.

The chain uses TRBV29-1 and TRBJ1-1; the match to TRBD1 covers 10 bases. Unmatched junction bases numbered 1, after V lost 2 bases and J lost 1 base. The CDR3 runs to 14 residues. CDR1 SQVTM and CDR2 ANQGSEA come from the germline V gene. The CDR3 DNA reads TGCAGCGTTGAACGGGACAGGGGGAACACTGAAGCTTTCTTT. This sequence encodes CSVERDRGNTEAFF. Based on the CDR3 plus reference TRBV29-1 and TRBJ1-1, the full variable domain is SAVISQKPSRDICQRGTSLTIQCQVDSQVTMMFWYRQQPGQSLTLIATANQGSEATYESGFVIDKFPISRPNLTFSTLTVSNMSPEDSSIYLCSVERDRGNTEAFFGQGTRLTVV.

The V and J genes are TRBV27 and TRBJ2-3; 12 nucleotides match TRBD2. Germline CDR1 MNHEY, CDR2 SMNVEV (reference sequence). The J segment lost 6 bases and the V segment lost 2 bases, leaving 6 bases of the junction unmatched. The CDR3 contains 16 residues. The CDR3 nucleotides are TGTGCCAGCAGTTTAAGACTAGCGGGAGATGTGGATACGCAGTATTTT. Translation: CASSLRLAGDVDTQYF.